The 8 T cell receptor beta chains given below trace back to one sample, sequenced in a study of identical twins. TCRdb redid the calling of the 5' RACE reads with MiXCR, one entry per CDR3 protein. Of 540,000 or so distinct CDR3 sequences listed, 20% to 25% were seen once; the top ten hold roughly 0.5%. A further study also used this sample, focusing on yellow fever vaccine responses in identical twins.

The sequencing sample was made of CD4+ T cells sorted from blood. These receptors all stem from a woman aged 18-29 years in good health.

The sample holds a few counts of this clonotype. The CDR3 bases are TGCAGCGTGCCGGGACAGGGGAACACCGGGGAGCTGTTTTTT. This sequence encodes CSVPGQGNTGELFF. The rearrangement joins TRBV29-1 to TRBJ2-2; 9 bases fit TRBD1. V gave up 6 bases and J gave up 1 base; unmatched junction bases: 3. CDR1 is SQVTM, CDR2 ANQGSEA, per germline. This CDR3 comprises 14 residues.

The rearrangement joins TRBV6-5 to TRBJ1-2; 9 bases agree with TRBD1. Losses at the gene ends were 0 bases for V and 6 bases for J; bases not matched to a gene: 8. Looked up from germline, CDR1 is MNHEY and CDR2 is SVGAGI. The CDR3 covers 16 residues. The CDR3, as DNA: TGTGCCAGCAGTTACTCGGGGGTCACAGGGGGCCATGGCTACACCTTC. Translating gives CASSYSGVTGGHGYTF.

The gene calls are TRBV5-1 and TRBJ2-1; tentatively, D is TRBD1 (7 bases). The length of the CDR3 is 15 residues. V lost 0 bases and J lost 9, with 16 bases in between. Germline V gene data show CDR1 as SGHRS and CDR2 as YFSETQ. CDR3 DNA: TGCGCCAGCAGCTTGGTAGGGGGCGTTAGCGGTGAGCAGTTCTTC. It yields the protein CASSLVGGVSGEQFF.

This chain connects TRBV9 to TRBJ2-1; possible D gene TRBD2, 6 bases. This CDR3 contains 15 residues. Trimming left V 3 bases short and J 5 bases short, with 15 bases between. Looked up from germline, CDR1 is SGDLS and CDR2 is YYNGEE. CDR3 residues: CASSAPGLTNNEQFF. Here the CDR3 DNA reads TGTGCCAGCAGCGCACCGGGACTTACGAACAATGAGCAGTTCTTC.

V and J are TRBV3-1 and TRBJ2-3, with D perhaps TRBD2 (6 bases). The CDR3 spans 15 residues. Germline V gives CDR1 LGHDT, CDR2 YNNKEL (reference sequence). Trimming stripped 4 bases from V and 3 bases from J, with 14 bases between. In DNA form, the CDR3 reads TGTGCCAGCAGCCGCTGGGGACTCGAGACAGATACGCAGTATTTT. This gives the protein CASSRWGLETDTQYF.

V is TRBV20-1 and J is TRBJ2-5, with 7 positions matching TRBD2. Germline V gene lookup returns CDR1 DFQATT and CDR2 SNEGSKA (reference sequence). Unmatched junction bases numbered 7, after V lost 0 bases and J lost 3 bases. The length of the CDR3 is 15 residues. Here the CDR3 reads CSAREGGAGKETQYF. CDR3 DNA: TGCAGTGCTAGAGAGGGAGGGGCAGGGAAAGAGACCCAGTACTTC.

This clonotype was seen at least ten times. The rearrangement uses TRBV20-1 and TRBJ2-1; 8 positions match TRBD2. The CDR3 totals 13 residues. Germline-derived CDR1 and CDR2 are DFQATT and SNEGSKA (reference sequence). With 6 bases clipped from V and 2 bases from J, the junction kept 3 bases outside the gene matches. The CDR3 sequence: CSARREAYNEQFF. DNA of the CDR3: TGCAGTGCGAGGCGGGAGGCCTACAATGAGCAGTTCTTC.

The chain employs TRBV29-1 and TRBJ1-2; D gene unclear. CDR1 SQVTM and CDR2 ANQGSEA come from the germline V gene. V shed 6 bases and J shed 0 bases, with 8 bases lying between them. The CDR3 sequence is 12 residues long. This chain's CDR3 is CSVRNSNYGYTF. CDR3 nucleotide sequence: TGCAGCGTCAGGAATTCTAACTATGGCTACACCTTC.